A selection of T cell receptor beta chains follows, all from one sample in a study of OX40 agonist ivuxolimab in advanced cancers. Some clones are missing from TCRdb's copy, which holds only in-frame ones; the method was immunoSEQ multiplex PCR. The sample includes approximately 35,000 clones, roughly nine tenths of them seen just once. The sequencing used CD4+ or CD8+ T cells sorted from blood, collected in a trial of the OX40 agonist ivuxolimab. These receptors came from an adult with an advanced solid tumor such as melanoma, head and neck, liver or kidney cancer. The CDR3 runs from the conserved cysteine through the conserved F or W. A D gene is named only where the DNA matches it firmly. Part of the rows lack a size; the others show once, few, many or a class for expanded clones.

CASSLAPGLDTEAFF	TGTGCCAGCAGCTTAGCACCAGGGCTGGACACTGAAGCTTTCTTT	15	NA	NA	TRBV7-9	TRBJ1-1
CASSHRISGELFF	TGTGCCAGCAGCCACCGTATCAGCGGGGAGCTGTTTTTT	13	NA	NA	TRBV5-6	TRBJ2-2
CASSFGQGAFTHTDTQYF	TGTGCCAGTAGTTTCGGACAGGGGGCGTTCACTCACACAGATACGCAGTATTTT	18	NA	TRBD1	TRBV19	TRBJ2-3
CASSSARPHRGMSYEQYF	TGTGCCAGCAGCTCCGCACGGCCTCACAGGGGGATGTCCTACGAGCAGTACTTC	18	NA	TRBD1	TRBV7-2	TRBJ2-7
CASSLSSWASGITGELFF	TGTGCCAGCAGCTTATCTTCATGGGCTAGCGGGATCACCGGGGAGCTGTTTTTT	18	NA	TRBD2	TRBV7-3	TRBJ2-2
CAIGQGGHEQYF	TGTGCCATTGGTCAGGGGGGCCACGAGCAGTACTTC	12	NA	NA	TRBV10-3	TRBJ2-7
CASSQPTESYEQYF	TGTGCCAGCAGCCAACCGACAGAATCCTACGAGCAGTACTTC	14	NA	NA	TRBV14	TRBJ2-7
CASSTAGTGVNEQFF	TGTGCCAGCAGTACGGCCGGGACAGGGGTTAATGAGCAGTTCTTC	15	few	TRBD1	TRBV6-5	TRBJ2-1
CASGLRDSDYEQYF	TGTGCCAGCGGGTTGCGGGACTCGGACTACGAGCAGTACTTC	14	once	NA	TRBV13	TRBJ2-7
CASSRDTPNTGELFF	TGTGCCAGCAGCCGGGACACACCGAACACCGGGGAGCTGTTTTTT	15	NA	NA	TRBV6-1	TRBJ2-2
CASSLRWPSGETDTQYF	TGTGCCAGCAGCCTCCGGTGGCCTAGCGGGGAAACAGATACGCAGTATTTT	17	NA	TRBD2	TRBV7-9	TRBJ2-3
CASNVGGAYNEQFF	TGTGCCAGCAACGTCGGGGGGGCTTACAATGAGCAGTTCTTC	14	once	TRBD2	TRBV6-5	TRBJ2-1
CASSIGGSSGNTIYF	TGTGCCAGCAGTATCGGGGGCAGCTCTGGAAACACCATATATTTT	15	NA	NA	TRBV5-6	TRBJ1-3
CASSVGQGAKSSYNEQFF	TGTGCCAGTAGCGTTGGACAGGGGGCAAAGAGCTCCTACAATGAGCAGTTCTTC	18	once	TRBD1	TRBV19	TRBJ2-1
CASSLSSLTATANYGYTF	TGTGCCAGCAGTTTATCTTCACTTACCGCGACAGCCAACTATGGCTACACCTTC	18	NA	NA	TRBV27	TRBJ1-2
CASGPGGPGNTIYF	TGCGCCAGCGGCCCCGGGGGGCCTGGAAACACCATATATTTT	14	NA	NA	TRBV5-1	TRBJ1-3
CASSFQRLNTDTQYF	TGCGCCAGCAGCTTCCAACGTTTGAACACAGATACGCAGTATTTT	15	NA	NA	TRBV5-1	TRBJ2-3
CASSTVSSGNTIYF	TGTGCCAGCAGTACAGTATCCTCTGGAAACACCATATATTTT	14	NA	NA	TRBV2	TRBJ1-3
CASSASKGGSSYEQYF	TGTGCCAGCAGCGCATCCAAGGGGGGCAGCTCCTACGAGCAGTACTTC	16	NA	NA	TRBV7-9	TRBJ2-7
CASKTGGNTEAFF	TGTGCCAGCAAGACAGGGGGGAACACTGAAGCTTTCTTT	13	NA	TRBD1	TRBV19	TRBJ1-1
CASSLVPSRDRWLDNGYTF	TGTGCCAGCAGCTTAGTCCCCTCGCGGGACAGATGGTTGGACAATGGCTACACCTTC	19	NA	TRBD1	TRBV7-7	TRBJ1-2
CASSQSSSGNQPQHF	TGCGCCAGCAGCCAATCGTCTAGCGGCAATCAGCCCCAGCATTTT	15	NA	NA	TRBV4-1	TRBJ1-5